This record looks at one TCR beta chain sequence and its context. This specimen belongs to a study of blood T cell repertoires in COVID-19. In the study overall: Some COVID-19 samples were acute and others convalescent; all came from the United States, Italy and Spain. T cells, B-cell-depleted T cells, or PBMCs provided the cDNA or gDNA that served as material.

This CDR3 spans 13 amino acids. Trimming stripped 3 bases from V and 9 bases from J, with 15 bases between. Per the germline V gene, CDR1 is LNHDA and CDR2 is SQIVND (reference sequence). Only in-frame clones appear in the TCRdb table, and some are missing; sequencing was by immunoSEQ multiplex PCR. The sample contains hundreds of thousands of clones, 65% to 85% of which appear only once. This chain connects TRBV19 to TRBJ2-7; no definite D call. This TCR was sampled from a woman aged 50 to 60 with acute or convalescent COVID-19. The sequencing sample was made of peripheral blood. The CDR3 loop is CASSMRMQSGQYF. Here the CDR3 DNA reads TGTGCCAGTAGTATGAGGATGCAGTCGGGGCAGTACTTC.